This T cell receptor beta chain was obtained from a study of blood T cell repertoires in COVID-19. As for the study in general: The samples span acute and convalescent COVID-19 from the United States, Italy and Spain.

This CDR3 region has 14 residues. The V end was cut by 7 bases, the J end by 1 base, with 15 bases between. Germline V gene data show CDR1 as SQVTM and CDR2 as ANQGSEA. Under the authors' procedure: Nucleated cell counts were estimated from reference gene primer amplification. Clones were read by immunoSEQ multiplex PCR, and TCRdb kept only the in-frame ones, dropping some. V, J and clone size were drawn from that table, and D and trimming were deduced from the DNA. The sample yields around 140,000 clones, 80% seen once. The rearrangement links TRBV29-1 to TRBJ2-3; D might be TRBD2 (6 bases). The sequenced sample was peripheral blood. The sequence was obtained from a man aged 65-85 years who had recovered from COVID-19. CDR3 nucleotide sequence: TGCAGCGGGGGGTCAGGAGGGCGCACAGATACGCAGTATTTT. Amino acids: CSGGSGGRTDTQYF.